The text below deals with one T cell receptor beta chain. The table came from immunoSEQ multiplex PCR; TCRdb's copy has only in-frame clones and leaves some out. This sample has 300,000 to 350,000 clones, with around 90% found just once. The sample belongs to a study of blood T cell repertoires in COVID-19. Deletions cut 0 bases from V and 0 bases from J, with 11 bases between. The CDR3 has 16 amino acids. Germline CDR1 reads SGDLS; CDR2 reads YYNGEE. The sequenced sample was peripheral blood. This receptor was identified in a woman aged 25 to 39 with COVID-19, enrolled during active disease. The chain links TRBV9 to TRBJ2-3; D possibly corresponds to TRBD2 (6 bases). CDR3 sequence: CASSVGASDSTDTQYF. The CDR3 DNA reads TGTGCCAGCAGCGTAGGTGCTAGCGATAGCACAGATACGCAGTATTTT.